One sample yielded the 20 T cell receptor beta chains listed below, sequenced in a study of long-term antiretroviral therapy in people with HIV (dated by TCRdb to 2021 to 2024). The immunoSEQ hsTCRB v3.0 assay was used at survey level resolution to sequence the TRB variable region. The immuneACCESS repertoire file appears here via TCRdb, limited to in-frame rearrangements. These files lack a portion of the clones; in checked studies, under half of the deficit traces to unresolved V genes, and the cause of the others is not known. This sample gives roughly 18,000 clones in total; just over 75% of them show up just once. The ten largest clones capture under 7.5% of the sample. This sample comprised unsorted PBMCs, obtained 2.2 years after starting antiretroviral therapy. The source of these receptors is a man over 45 with HIV.

This clone was counted once. The rearrangement uses TRBV28 and TRBJ1-1; D perhaps matches TRBD1 (5 bases). The germline V gene encodes CDR1 MDHEN and CDR2 SYDVKM. V dropped 2 bases and J dropped 8 bases, with 12 bases sitting between them. The CDR3 contains 13 residues. The CDR3 spells CASSLGGWTEAFF. CDR3 DNA: TGTGCCAGCAGTTTAGGGGGGTGGACCGAAGCTTTCTTT.

The DNA for the CDR3 is TGTGCCAGCTCCCGACAGGGATGGGAGACCCAGTACTTC. This codes for CASSRQGWETQYF. The rearrangement uses TRBV18 and TRBJ2-5; 7 nucleotides align to TRBD1. The V segment lost 6 bases and the J segment 5 bases; nucleotides outside the gene matches: 6. Germline V lookup: CDR1 KGHSH, CDR2 LQKENI. The CDR3 is 13 amino acids.

This chain uses TRBV7-9 with TRBJ1-2; a weak D match, TRBD1 (5 bases). The ends were cut back, 5 bases at V and 6 bases at J, with 19 bases in the middle. The CDR3 is made up of 15 amino acids. The V gene's germline CDR1 is SEHNR and CDR2 FQNEAQ (reference sequence). The chain's CDR3 is CASSPEWGGSDGYTF. CDR3 nucleotides: TGTGCCAGCAGCCCAGAGTGGGGCGGATCCGATGGCTACACCTTC.

This clone was seen a few times. The gene calls are TRBV5-1 and TRBJ1-2; no firm D call. The CDR3 runs 12 residues. V was cut by 2 bases and J by 5 bases, with 7 bases left in between. Germline V CDR1 and CDR2: SGHRS, YFSETQ. The CDR3: CASSLSGYGYTF. For the CDR3, the DNA is TGCGCCAGCAGCTTATCAGGATATGGCTACACCTTC. The complete variable domain, with remaining parts taken from reference TRBV5-1 and TRBJ1-2, reads KAGVTQTPRYLIKTRGQQVTLSCSPISGHRSVSWYQQTPGQGLQFLFEYFSETQRNKGNFPGRFSGRQFSNSRSEMNVSTLELGDSALYLCASSLSGYGYTFGSGTRLTVV.

CDR3 nucleotides: TGTGCCAGCTCATCCTGGACGGACGGGGAGCTGTTTTTT. It is translated as CASSSWTDGELFF. This chain joins TRBV18 and TRBJ2-2; D is unresolved. The CDR3 runs to 13 residues. The V gene's germline CDR1 is KGHSH and CDR2 LQKENI. With 5 bases removed from V and 7 bases from J, the gap between germline ends came to 11 bases.

V is TRBV6-5 and J is TRBJ2-1; 10 nucleotides match TRBD1. The V and J ends lost 6 bases and 7 bases, in that order; junction bases with no gene match: 6. The CDR3 has 14 residues. The germline gives CDR1 MNHEY, CDR2 SVGAGI. The CDR3 DNA is TGTGCCAGCAGCTTGCCGGACAGGGGGAATGAGCAGTTCTTC. Translation: CASSLPDRGNEQFF.

J is TRBJ2-5 and V is TRBV28; TRBD2 matches 7 bases. Germline V gives CDR1 MDHEN, CDR2 SYDVKM. The V and J ends lost 5 bases and 1 base, in that order; junction bases with no gene match: 7. This CDR3 comprises 15 residues. The CDR3 region has the DNA TGTGCCAGCAGTGCGACTAGCCCCACCCAAGAGACCCAGTACTTC. It translates to CASSATSPTQETQYF.

The chain joins TRBV7-2 to TRBJ2-7; no clear D. V lost 5 bases, J lost 2 bases, and 13 bases lay in between. The germline CDR1 and CDR2 sequences are SGHTA and FQGNSA. The CDR3 contains 14 residues. The CDR3 region is CASSMDRRTYEQYF. CDR3 in DNA: TGTGCCAGCAGCATGGACCGCCGTACCTACGAGCAGTACTTC.

The chain is built from TRBV27 and TRBJ2-5, with D unclear. The ends were cut back, 1 base at V and 5 bases at J, with 8 bases in the middle. The CDR3 contains 13 residues. Germline CDR1 and CDR2: MNHEY and SMNVEV (reference sequence). As DNA, the CDR3 is TGTGCCAGCAGTTTATACTACCTCGAGACCCAGTACTTC. This codes for CASSLYYLETQYF.

The J gene is TRBJ2-5, the V gene TRBV9, with TRBD2 identical over 8 bases. V trimming: 4 bases; J trimming: 5 bases; junction bases outside the gene matches: 7. Germline values: CDR1 SGDLS, CDR2 YYNGEE. This CDR3 has 14 residues. CDR3 nucleotide sequence: TGTGCCAGCAGCTCCTCGGGAGGGCGGGAGACCCAGTACTTC. Translating gives CASSSSGGRETQYF.

By sample fraction, this clone is large. CDR3 loop: CASSSPGTGTYGYTF. The CDR3 DNA reads as TGTGCCAGCAGTTCCCCCGGGACAGGGACCTATGGCTACACCTTC. The V gene is TRBV28, the J gene TRBJ1-2, with TRBD1 matching 9 bases. CDR3 length: 15 residues. J gave up 4 bases and V 4 bases, and 7 bases lay outside the gene matches. Germline V gene lookup returns CDR1 MDHEN and CDR2 SYDVKM.

The chain is built from TRBV28 and TRBJ2-6, with D possibly matching TRBD1 (5 bases). Germline V gene lookup returns CDR1 MDHEN and CDR2 SYDVKM. The V end was cut by 5 bases, the J end by 0 bases, with 5 bases between. The CDR3 is 14 amino acids. DNA of the CDR3: TGTGCCAGCAGTGACAGCTCTGGGGCCAACGTCCTGACTTTC. It encodes CASSDSSGANVLTF.

The chain couples TRBV7-9 to TRBJ1-6; D might be TRBD1 (5 bases). With 5 bases removed from V and 7 bases from J, the gap between germline ends came to 12 bases. Germline-derived CDR1 and CDR2 are SEHNR and FQNEAQ (reference sequence). The CDR3 length is 14 residues. In DNA form, the CDR3 reads TGTGCCAGCAGCCCCAGGCGACAGAATTCACCCCTCCACTTT. Its translation is CASSPRRQNSPLHF.

As for this clone: A junction end diverges from the germline sequence, so it may reflect a read error. The genes are TRBV27 and TRBJ2-4; D remains unclear. The germline V gene has CDR1 MNHEY and CDR2 SMNVEV (reference sequence). The CDR3 spans 8 residues. The CDR3 DNA follows: TGTGCCAGCAACCCTTCGAGTTTC. This translates into CASNPSSF.

In nucleotides, the CDR3 is TGTGCCAGCAGTTCGACAGGGTGGGAGACCCAGTACTTC. Residues: CASSSTGWETQYF. The chain carries TRBV11-2 and TRBJ2-5; 7 nucleotides line up with TRBD1. V lost 6 bases, J lost 5 bases, and 6 bases stayed unmatched. CDR3 length equals 13 residues. The germline V gene encodes CDR1 SGHAT and CDR2 FQNNGV.

The V gene is TRBV6-5, the J gene TRBJ2-1, with 12 bases lining up with TRBD2. Germline V lookup: CDR1 MNHEY, CDR2 SVGAGI. The CDR3 length is 16 residues. V lost 4 bases and J lost 4; bases outside the gene matches: 5. The CDR3 sequence: CASSSTSGGAYNEQFF. The CDR3 nucleotides are TGTGCCAGCAGTTCGACTAGCGGGGGAGCTTACAATGAGCAGTTCTTC.

V is TRBV28 and J is TRBJ2-7; D is unresolved. Deletions cut 2 bases from V and 0 bases from J, with 8 bases between. The germline gives CDR1 MDHEN, CDR2 SYDVKM. The CDR3 has 14 amino acids. DNA of the CDR3: TGTGCCAGCAGTTTAGGAGCCCTCTCCTACGAGCAGTACTTC. It codes for CASSLGALSYEQYF.

The V gene is TRBV10-3, the J gene TRBJ2-3; D is perhaps TRBD1 (5 bases). The CDR3 contains 16 residues. Trimming left V 0 bases short and J 4 bases short, with 14 bases between. In germline, CDR1 is ENHRY, CDR2 SYGVKD. The CDR3 reads CAISESWGSVADTQYF. Written as DNA, the CDR3 is TGTGCCATCAGTGAGTCCTGGGGCTCGGTTGCAGATACGCAGTATTTT.

This chain connects TRBV27 to TRBJ1-5, with TRBD1 identical over 9 bases. This CDR3 is built from 16 residues. The ends lost 5 bases at V and 0 bases at J; junction bases unmatched: 5. In germline, CDR1 is MNHEY, CDR2 SMNVEV (reference sequence). The CDR3 region has the DNA TGTGCCAGCAGTCCACAGGGGGCGCTTAGCAATCAGCCCCAGCATTTT. It translates to CASSPQGALSNQPQHF.

The chain uses TRBV2 and TRBJ1-5; 8 positions agree with TRBD1. The CDR3 is 14 amino acids. Germline V lookup: CDR1 SNHLY, CDR2 FYNNEI. V lost 6 bases to trimming and J lost 3 bases; unmatched junction nucleotides: 4. CDR3 DNA: TGTGCCAGCAGGCGGACAGGGAACAATCAGCCCCAGCATTTT. Translating gives CASRRTGNNQPQHF. Looking up the rest from reference TRBV2 and TRBJ1-5 gives the full variable domain: EPEVTQTPSHQVTQMGQEVILRCVPISNHLYFYWYRQILGQKVEFLVSFYNNEISEKSEIFDDQFSVERPDGSNFTLKIRSTKLEDSAMYFCASRRTGNNQPQHFGDGTRLSIL.